This T cell receptor beta chain stems from a study of T cell responses to AZD1222 COVID-19 vaccine (dated by TCRdb to the early 2020s). With regard to the full study: AZD1222 recipients given second doses at about 4 weeks or at about 12 weeks were pooled, since spike-specific TCR depth and breadth were not found to differ between the two schedules. A total of 230 or so trial participants underwent TCR sequencing, of whom 207 received two doses of AZD1222 and 26 received two doses of the MenACWY control vaccine. Trial participants were enrolled into age subgroups of 18-55, 56-69 and 70-plus years, which contained 148, 28 and 57 TCR-sequenced participants, respectively.

This clone was seen just once. Its antigen is unknown. Per-base quality was not reported, and no clone a single base away is much larger than it. The CDR3 regions of human TCRbeta chains were subjected to immunosequencing. In the original analysis: Repertoire TCRs were checked for matches against a reference library of SARS-CoV-2-specific TCRs that had been generated using the MIRA antigen-specificity platform. Breadth was defined as the fraction of unique TCRs that were SARS-CoV-2-associated, and depth was defined as the fraction of total T cells that were SARS-CoV-2-associated. Each spike-specific TCR was assigned to its reactive spike region and to a CD4 or CD8 class using the MIRA data. Log10-transformed breadth and depth values were compared by one-way ANOVA with Sidak's multiple comparisons tests. TCRdb limited this immuneACCESS table to in-frame rearrangements with V and J called. A share of clones is missing; checked studies link under half to unresolved V genes, and the rest is unexplained. V and J calls and clone size follow that table, whereas D and trimming were derived from the DNA. The sample table lists around 120,000 clones, about 87% of them with a count of one. The ten biggest clones cover 8.4% of the sample.

CDR3 length: 14 amino acids, cysteine to phenylalanine. Just CDR3 DNA is preserved here, 42 bases in frame from base 1. From a lookup of the germline V gene, CDR1 and CDR2 are MDHEN and SYDVKM. The V end loses 7 bases and the J end loses 8 bases, and a stretch of 17 bases separates them. The time point label corresponds to: baseline before first vaccination. Samples from vaccinated people were obtained from the UK trials COV001 and COV002, which included a single-blind randomized controlled phase 2/3 trial of AZD1222 (ChAdOx1 nCoV-19) in healthy adults. For TCRbeta chain sequencing, PBMC samples from trial participants were taken at day 0 and at day 28 after the second dose. Beyond this particular receptor, the publication reports: Only five to seven AZD1222 recipients were SARS-CoV-2 seropositive at baseline, limiting conclusions about previously exposed vaccinees. Participants were mostly white British, with more females than males. The authors suggested clonal diversity may have been underestimated. Reportedly, almost half of the unique spike-specific TCRs recognized epitopes lying outside the regions that are mutated in the B.1.351 and B.1.1.7 variants. No day 14 peak-response samples were available, so repertoires were characterized only after the peak T cell response. After two AZD1222 doses, both the breadth and the depth of spike-specific TCRs were significantly higher than at day 0 and than in MenACWY recipients. The whole spike protein was spanned by vaccine-associated CD4 TCRs, and dominant responses were seen in regions 160-218 and 743-854. The 56-69-year group was small, and its depth increase did not reach significance, likely because of low power.

Sequencing used peripheral blood, obtained on day 0 of AZD1222 vaccination. The sequence derives from an adult in good health. The rearranged segments are TRBV28 and TRBJ1-4; no D gene is confidently identified. The base sequence is TGTGCCAGCACACCGCTAGGGCGGGTGGAAAAACTGTTTTTT. It translates to CASTPLGRVEKLFF. Reference TRBV28 and TRBJ1-4 genes cover what lies past the CDR3, so the full variable domain is DVKVTQSSRYLVKRTGEKVFLECVQDMDHENMFWYRQDPGLGLRLIYFSYDVKMKEKGDIPEGYSVSREKKERFSLILESASTNQTSMYLCASTPLGRVEKLFFGSGTQLSVL.